This T cell receptor beta chain was observed in a study of blood T cell repertoires in COVID-19. Background on the study: T cells, B-cell-depleted T cells, or PBMCs provided the cDNA or gDNA that served as material.

Looked up from germline, CDR1 is LNHDA and CDR2 is SQIVND (reference sequence). Trimming took 7 bases from V and 4 from J, leaving 10 bases between them. The CDR3 has 12 amino acids. Produced via immunoSEQ multiplex PCR; TCRdb's table is partial and in-frame only. The repertoire holds approximately 100,000 clones, with approximately 84% as singletons. This clonotype originated in a human donor in a cohort sampled during active COVID-19. The sequenced sample was peripheral blood. The genes are TRBV19 and TRBJ1-2, with a weak D call TRBD1 (5 bases). The CDR3 bases are TGTGCCAGTACTAGGACACCCTATGGCTACACCTTC. Its protein product is CASTRTPYGYTF.